These T cell receptor beta chains were read from a single sample in a study of T cell responses to AZD1222 COVID-19 vaccine. The table came from immunoSEQ multiplex PCR; TCRdb's copy has only in-frame clones and leaves some out. There are over 85,000 clones in the sample; roughly 90% occur only once, and over 7.5% lies in the top ten. The sequencing here drew on peripheral blood, taken on day 0 of AZD1222 vaccination. Source of these receptors: an adult in good health. CDR3s include the opening cysteine and the closing phenylalanine or tryptophan. The D gene is left open where the match is weak. For some rows the clone size is stated as once, few or many, or as a class when expanded; others skip it.

j_call: TRBJ2-7
d_call: NA
v_call: TRBV24-1
clone_size: NA
cdr3_nt: TGTGCCACCACTTGGGAGACTGGGTACTTC
cdr3_aa: CATTWETGYF

j_call: TRBJ2-5
d_call: NA
v_call: TRBV12-5
clone_size: few
cdr3_nt: TGTGCTAGTGGTTTGGGGCAGCTAACTTCCGAGACCCAGTACTTC
cdr3_aa: CASGLGQLTSETQYF

j_call: TRBJ2-2
d_call: NA
v_call: TRBV7-7
clone_size: NA
cdr3_nt: TGTGCTAGCAGCCGAGGGGGGGTAAACACCGGGGAGCTGTTTTTT
cdr3_aa: CASSRGGVNTGELFF

j_call: TRBJ1-2
d_call: NA
v_call: TRBV12-3/TRBV12-4
clone_size: once
cdr3_nt: TGTGCCAGCAGATCGGAGGGAGGTGGCTACACCTTC
cdr3_aa: CASRSEGGGYTF

j_call: TRBJ2-7
d_call: TRBD2
v_call: TRBV11-3
clone_size: NA
cdr3_nt: TGTGCCAGCAGCTTTACGGGGGGCGAGCAGTACTTC
cdr3_aa: CASSFTGGEQYF

j_call: TRBJ2-1
d_call: NA
v_call: TRBV5-6
clone_size: NA
cdr3_nt: TGTGCCAGCAGCTTGCGGGGGCCAACCAGGAATGAGCAGTTCTTC
cdr3_aa: CASSLRGPTRNEQFF

j_call: TRBJ1-1
d_call: NA
v_call: TRBV10-3
clone_size: NA
cdr3_nt: TGTGCCATCAGCGCCAGGGAGACTGAAGCTTTCTTT
cdr3_aa: CAISARETEAFF

j_call: TRBJ1-2
d_call: NA
v_call: TRBV14
clone_size: NA
cdr3_nt: TGTGCCAGCAGCCAAGAGGGGGGAAACTATGGCTACACCTTC
cdr3_aa: CASSQEGGNYGYTF

j_call: TRBJ1-2
d_call: NA
v_call: TRBV29-1
clone_size: once
cdr3_nt: TGCAGCGCTGCCTTTCCCCCTTATGGCTACACCTTC
cdr3_aa: CSAAFPPYGYTF

j_call: TRBJ1-1
d_call: NA
v_call: TRBV7-6
clone_size: NA
cdr3_nt: TGTGCCAGCCGCGCCGGGGCTTTCACTGAAGCTTTCTTT
cdr3_aa: CASRAGAFTEAFF

j_call: TRBJ1-3
d_call: NA
v_call: TRBV7-6
clone_size: few
cdr3_nt: TGTGCCAGCAGCTTAGCGACCTCTGGAAACACCATATATTTT
cdr3_aa: CASSLATSGNTIYF

j_call: TRBJ1-2
d_call: NA
v_call: TRBV3-1/TRBV3-2
clone_size: NA
cdr3_nt: TGTGCCAGCAGCCCGAAGGGGTCGGGGGGGTATGGCTACACCTTC
cdr3_aa: CASSPKGSGGYGYTF

j_call: TRBJ2-1
d_call: NA
v_call: TRBV18
clone_size: NA
cdr3_nt: TGTGCCAGCTCACCTGGACAGTCGTACAATGAGCAGTTCTTC
cdr3_aa: CASSPGQSYNEQFF

j_call: TRBJ2-5
d_call: TRBD2
v_call: TRBV9
clone_size: NA
cdr3_nt: TGTGCCAGCAGCGCCGACGGCGGGGGGAACCAAGAGACCCAGTACTTC
cdr3_aa: CASSADGGGNQETQYF

j_call: TRBJ1-4
d_call: TRBD1
v_call: TRBV7-8
clone_size: few
cdr3_nt: TGTGCCAGCAGCTCCCCGGGACAGGGGCCTGAAAAACTGTTTTTT
cdr3_aa: CASSSPGQGPEKLFF

j_call: TRBJ2-2
d_call: NA
v_call: TRBV6-1
clone_size: NA
cdr3_nt: TGTGCCAGCAGTGAAGCGCTGGAGCCCTCCGGGGAGCTGTTTTTT
cdr3_aa: CASSEALEPSGELFF

j_call: TRBJ2-1
d_call: NA
v_call: TRBV9
clone_size: NA
cdr3_nt: TGTGCCAGCAGCCCTTCGACTAGACCGGGTGAGCAGTTCTTC
cdr3_aa: CASSPSTRPGEQFF

j_call: TRBJ2-5
d_call: NA
v_call: TRBV10-2
clone_size: NA
cdr3_nt: TGCGCCAGCAATGGGACCCAGTACTTC
cdr3_aa: CASNGTQYF

j_call: TRBJ2-7
d_call: TRBD1
v_call: TRBV10-3
clone_size: NA
cdr3_nt: TGTGCCATCAGTGAGAGGGGAGGACAGGGGAGCTCCTACGAGCAGTACTTC
cdr3_aa: CAISERGGQGSSYEQYF